This T cell receptor beta chain was profiled in a study of T cell responses to AZD1222 COVID-19 vaccine. Study findings and constraints: None of the repertoires were sampled until the peak T cell response had passed. Spike-specific TCR breadth and depth were elevated following two AZD1222 doses.

To note about this clone: Antigen: not known.

Data came from immunoSEQ multiplex PCR; TCRdb stores just in-frame clones and leaves some out. The sample holds about 77,000 clones, approximately 92% seen once. V gave up 4 bases and J gave up 2 bases; unmatched junction bases: 15. CDR1 and CDR2 from the germline V gene are SGHRS and YFSETQ. The CDR3 loop spans 18 amino acids. The gene calls are TRBV5-1 and TRBJ1-1; 9 bases line up with TRBD1. Sequences were derived from peripheral blood, sampled 28 days after the second AZD1222 dose. The TCR sequence derives from an adult who received the AZD1222 COVID-19 vaccine. CDR3 sequence reads: CASSLSGSLTGGNTEAFF. CDR3 bases: TGCGCCAGCAGCCTGAGCGGGAGTTTGACAGGGGGTAACACTGAAGCTTTCTTT.